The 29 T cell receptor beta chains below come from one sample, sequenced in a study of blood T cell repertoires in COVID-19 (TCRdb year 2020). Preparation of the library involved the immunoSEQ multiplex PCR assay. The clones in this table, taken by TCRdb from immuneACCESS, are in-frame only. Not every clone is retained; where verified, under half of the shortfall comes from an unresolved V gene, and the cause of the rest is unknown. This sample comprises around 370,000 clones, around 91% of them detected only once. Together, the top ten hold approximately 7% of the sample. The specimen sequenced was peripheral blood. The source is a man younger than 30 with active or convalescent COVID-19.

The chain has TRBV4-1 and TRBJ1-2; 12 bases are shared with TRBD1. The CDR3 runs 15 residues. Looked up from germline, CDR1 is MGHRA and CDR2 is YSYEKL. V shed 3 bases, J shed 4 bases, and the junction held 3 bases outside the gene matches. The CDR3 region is CASSQGTGGSYGYTF. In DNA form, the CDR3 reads TGCGCCAGCAGCCAGGGGACAGGGGGCAGCTATGGCTACACCTTC.

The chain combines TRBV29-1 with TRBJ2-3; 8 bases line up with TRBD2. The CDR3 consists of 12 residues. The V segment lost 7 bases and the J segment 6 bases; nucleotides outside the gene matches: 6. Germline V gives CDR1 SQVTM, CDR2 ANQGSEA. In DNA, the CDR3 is TGCAGCGCAGTAGCGGGGAAGGATACGCAGTATTTT. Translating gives CSAVAGKDTQYF.

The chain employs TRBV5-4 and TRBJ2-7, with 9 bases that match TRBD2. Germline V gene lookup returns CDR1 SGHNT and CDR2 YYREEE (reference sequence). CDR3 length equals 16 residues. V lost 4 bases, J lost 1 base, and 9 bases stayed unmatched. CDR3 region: CASSPGGLAGSYEQYF. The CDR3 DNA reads TGTGCCAGCAGCCCCGGAGGGCTAGCGGGATCCTACGAGCAGTACTTC.

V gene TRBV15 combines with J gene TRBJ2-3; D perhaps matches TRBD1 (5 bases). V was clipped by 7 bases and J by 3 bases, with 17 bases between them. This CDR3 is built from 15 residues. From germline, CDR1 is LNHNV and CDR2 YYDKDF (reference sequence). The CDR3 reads CATTPRQGFTDTQYF. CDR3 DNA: TGTGCCACCACCCCCCGGCAGGGCTTTACAGATACGCAGTATTTT.

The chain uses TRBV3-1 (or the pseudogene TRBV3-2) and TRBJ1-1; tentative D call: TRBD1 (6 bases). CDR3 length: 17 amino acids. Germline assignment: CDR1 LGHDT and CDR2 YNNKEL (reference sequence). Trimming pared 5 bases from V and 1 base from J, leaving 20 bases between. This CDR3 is CASSSDQLPGENTEAFF. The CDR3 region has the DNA TGTGCCAGCAGCTCGGACCAACTACCAGGGGAGAACACTGAAGCTTTCTTT.

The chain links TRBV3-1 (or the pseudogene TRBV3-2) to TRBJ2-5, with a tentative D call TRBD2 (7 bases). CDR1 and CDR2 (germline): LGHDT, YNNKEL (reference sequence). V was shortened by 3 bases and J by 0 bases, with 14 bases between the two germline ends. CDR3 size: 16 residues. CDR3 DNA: TGTGCCAGCAGCCAGATCGGGGGGCCAGACCAAGAGACCCAGTACTTC. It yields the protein CASSQIGGPDQETQYF.

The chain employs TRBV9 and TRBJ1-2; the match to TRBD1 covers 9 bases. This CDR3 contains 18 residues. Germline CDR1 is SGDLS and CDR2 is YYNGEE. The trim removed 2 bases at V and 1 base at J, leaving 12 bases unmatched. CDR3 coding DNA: TGTGCCAGCAGCGTCGAAGGAACTACAGGGGGCGGTAACTATGGCTACACCTTC. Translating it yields CASSVEGTTGGGNYGYTF.

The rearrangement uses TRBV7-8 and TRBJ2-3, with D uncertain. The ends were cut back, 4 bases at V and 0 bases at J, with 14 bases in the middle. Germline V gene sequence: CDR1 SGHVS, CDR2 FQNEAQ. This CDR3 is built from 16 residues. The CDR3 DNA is TGTGCCAGCAGCTCCGAGGCCGCAACTAGCACAGATACGCAGTATTTT. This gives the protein CASSSEAATSTDTQYF. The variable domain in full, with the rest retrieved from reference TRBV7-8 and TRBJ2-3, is GAGVSQSPRYKVAKRGQDVALRCDPISGHVSLFWYQQALGQGPEFLTYFQNEAQLDKSGLPSDRFFAERPEGSVSTLKIQRTQQEDSAVYLCASSSEAATSTDTQYFGPGTRLTVL.

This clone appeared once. The CDR3 loop is CAWSDGGLAGTPQYF. The CDR3 coding sequence is TGTGCCTGGAGTGACGGGGGACTAGCGGGAACTCCGCAGTATTTT. This chain links TRBV30 with TRBJ2-3; TRBD2 aligns across 13 bases. CDR1 is GTSNPN and CDR2 is SVGIG in the germline V gene (reference sequence). CDR3 length equals 15 residues. V lost 1 base and J lost 10; bases outside the gene matches: 8. The whole variable domain, filled in from reference TRBV30 and TRBJ2-3, reads SQTIHQWPATLVQPVGSPLSLECTVEGTSNPNLYWYRQAAGRGLQLLFYSVGIGQISSEVPQNLSASRPQDRQFILSSKKLLLSDSGFYLCAWSDGGLAGTPQYFGPGTRLTVL.

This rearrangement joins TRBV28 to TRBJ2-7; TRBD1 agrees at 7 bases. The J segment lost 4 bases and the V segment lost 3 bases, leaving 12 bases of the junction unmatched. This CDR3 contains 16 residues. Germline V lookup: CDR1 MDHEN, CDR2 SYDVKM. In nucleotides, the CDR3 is TGTGCCAGCAGTTTCAGCCGACAGGGCATTCTGTACGAGCAGTACTTC. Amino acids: CASSFSRQGILYEQYF.

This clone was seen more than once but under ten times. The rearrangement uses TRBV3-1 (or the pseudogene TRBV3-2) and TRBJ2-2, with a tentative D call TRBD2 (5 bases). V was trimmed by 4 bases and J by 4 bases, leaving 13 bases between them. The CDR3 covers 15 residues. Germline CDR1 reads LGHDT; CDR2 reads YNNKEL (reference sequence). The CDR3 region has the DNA TGTGCCAGCAGCCCTCGGCGGGCAGGCACCGGGGAGCTGTTTTTT. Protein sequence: CASSPRRAGTGELFF.

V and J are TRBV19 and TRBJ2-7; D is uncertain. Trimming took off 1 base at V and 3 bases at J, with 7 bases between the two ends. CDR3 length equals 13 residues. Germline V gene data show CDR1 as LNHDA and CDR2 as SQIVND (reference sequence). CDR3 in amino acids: CASSIGSLYEQYF. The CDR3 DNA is TGTGCCAGTAGTATAGGGAGCCTCTACGAGCAGTACTTC. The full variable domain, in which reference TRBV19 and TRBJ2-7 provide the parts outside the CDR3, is DGGITQSPKYLFRKEGQNVTLSCEQNLNHDAMYWYRQDPGQGLRLIYYSQIVNDFQKGDIAEGYSVSREKKESFPLTVTSAQKNPTAFYLCASSIGSLYEQYFGPGTRLTVT.

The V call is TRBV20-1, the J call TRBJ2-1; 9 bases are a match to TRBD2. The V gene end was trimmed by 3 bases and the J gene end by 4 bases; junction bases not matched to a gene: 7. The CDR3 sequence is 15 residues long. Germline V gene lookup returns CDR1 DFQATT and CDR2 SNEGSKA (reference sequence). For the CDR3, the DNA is TGCAGTGCTAGTGCGAGGCTAGCGGGATACAATGAGCAGTTCTTC. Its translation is CSASARLAGYNEQFF.

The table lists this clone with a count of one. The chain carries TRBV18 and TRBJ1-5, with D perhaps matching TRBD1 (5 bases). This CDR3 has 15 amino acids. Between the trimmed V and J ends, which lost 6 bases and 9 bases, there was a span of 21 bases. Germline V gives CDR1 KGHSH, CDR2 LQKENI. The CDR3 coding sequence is TGTGCCAGCTCCAAATTCCGGGACCGGGAGCGGCCCCAGCATTTT. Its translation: CASSKFRDRERPQHF.

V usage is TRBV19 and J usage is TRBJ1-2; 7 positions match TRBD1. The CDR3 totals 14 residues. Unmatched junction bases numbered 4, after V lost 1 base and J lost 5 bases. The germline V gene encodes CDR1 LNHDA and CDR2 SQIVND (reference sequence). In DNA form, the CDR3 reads TGTGCCAGTAGTATAGTGTCAGGGGGATATGGCTACACCTTC. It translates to CASSIVSGGYGYTF.

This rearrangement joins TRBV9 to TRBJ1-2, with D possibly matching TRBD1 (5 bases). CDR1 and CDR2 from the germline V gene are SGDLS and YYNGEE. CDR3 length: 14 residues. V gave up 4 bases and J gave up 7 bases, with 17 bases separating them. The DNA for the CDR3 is TGTGCCAGCAGCCTAATTGAGAGGGGAGGTGGCTACACCTTC. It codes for CASSLIERGGGYTF. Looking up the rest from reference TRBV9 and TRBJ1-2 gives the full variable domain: DSGVTQTPKHLITATGQRVTLRCSPRSGDLSVYWYQQSLDQGLQFLIQYYNGEERAKGNILERFSAQQFPDLHSELNLSSLELGDSALYFCASSLIERGGGYTFGSGTRLTVV.

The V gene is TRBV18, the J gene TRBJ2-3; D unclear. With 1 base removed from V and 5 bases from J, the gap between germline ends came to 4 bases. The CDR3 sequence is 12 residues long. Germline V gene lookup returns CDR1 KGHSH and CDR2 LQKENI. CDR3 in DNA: TGTGCCAGCTCACCACAGAGAGATACGCAGTATTTT. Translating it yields CASSPQRDTQYF. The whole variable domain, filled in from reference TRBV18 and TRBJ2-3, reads NAGVMQNPRHLVRRRGQEARLRCSPMKGHSHVYWYRQLPEEGLKFMVYLQKENIIDESGMPKERFSAEFPKEGPSILRIQQVVRGDSAAYFCASSPQRDTQYFGPGTRLTVL.

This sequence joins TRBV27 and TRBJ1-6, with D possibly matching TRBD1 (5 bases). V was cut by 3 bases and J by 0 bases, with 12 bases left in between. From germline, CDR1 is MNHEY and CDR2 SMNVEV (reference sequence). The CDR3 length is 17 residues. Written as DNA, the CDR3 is TGTGCCAGCAGTTTGGGGCAGAGGAGCTCCTATAATTCACCCCTCCACTTT. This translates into CASSLGQRSSYNSPLHF.

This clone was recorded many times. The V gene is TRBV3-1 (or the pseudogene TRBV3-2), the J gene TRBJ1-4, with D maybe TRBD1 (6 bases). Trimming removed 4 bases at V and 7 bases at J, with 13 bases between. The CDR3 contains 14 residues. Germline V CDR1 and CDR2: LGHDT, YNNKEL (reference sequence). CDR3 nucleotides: TGTGCCAGCAGCCGGAACGGACAGAGTGAAAAACTGTTTTTT. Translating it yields CASSRNGQSEKLFF.

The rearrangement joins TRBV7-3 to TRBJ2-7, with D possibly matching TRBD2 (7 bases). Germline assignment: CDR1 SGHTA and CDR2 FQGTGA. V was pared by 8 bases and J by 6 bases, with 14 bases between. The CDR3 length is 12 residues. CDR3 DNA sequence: TGTGCCAGCGGGGGGGCAATTCTCGAGCAGTACTTC. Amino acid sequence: CASGGAILEQYF. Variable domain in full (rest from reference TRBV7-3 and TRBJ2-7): GAGVSQTPSNKVTEKGKYVELRCDPISGHTALYWYRQSLGQGPEFLIYFQGTGAADDSGLPNDRFFAVRPEGSVSTLKIQRTERGDSAVYLCASGGAILEQYFGPGTRLTVT.

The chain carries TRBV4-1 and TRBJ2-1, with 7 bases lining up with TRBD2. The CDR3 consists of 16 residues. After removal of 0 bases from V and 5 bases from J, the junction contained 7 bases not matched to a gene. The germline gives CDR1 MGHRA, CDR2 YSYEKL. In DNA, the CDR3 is TGCGCCAGCAGCCAAGATCATGGGGGGGGGAACAATGAGCAGTTCTTC. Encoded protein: CASSQDHGGGNNEQFF.

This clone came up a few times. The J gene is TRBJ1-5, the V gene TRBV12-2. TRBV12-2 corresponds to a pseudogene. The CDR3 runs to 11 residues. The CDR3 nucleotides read TGTGCAAGTCGTCTAAGTCAGCCCCAGCATTTT. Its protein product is CASRLSQPQHF.

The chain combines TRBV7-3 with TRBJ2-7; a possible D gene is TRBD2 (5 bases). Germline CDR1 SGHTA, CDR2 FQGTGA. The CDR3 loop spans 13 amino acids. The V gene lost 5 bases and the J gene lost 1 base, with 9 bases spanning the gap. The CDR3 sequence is CASSQGSSYEQYF. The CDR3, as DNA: TGTGCCAGCAGCCAAGGGAGTTCCTACGAGCAGTACTTC.

The CDR3: CASSSRYSEQYF. CDR3 coding DNA: TGTGCCAGCAGCAGTCGATACTCCGAGCAGTACTTC. This chain connects TRBV4-2 to TRBJ2-7; no clear D gene. The CDR3 length is 12 residues. CDR1 is LGHNA, CDR2 YNFKEQ, per germline. V was shortened by 5 bases and J by 6 bases, with 11 bases between the two germline ends.

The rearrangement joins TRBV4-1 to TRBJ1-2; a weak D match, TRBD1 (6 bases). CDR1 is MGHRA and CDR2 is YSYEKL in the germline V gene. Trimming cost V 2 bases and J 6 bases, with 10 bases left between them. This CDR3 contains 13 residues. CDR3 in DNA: TGCGCCAGCAGCCAACAACAGGGCGATGGCTACACCTTC. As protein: CASSQQQGDGYTF.

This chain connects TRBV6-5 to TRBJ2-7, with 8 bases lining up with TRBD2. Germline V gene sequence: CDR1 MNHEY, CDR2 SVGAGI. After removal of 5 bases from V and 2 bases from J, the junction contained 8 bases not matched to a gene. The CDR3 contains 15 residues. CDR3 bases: TGTGCCAGCAGTCCCCATGCGGGACTAGCCTACGAGCAGTACTTC. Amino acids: CASSPHAGLAYEQYF.

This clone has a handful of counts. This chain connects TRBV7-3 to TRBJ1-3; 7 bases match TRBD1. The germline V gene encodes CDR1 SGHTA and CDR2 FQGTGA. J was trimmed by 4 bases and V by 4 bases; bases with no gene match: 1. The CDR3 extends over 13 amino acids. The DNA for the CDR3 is TGTGCCAGCAGCTCGGGACAGGGAAACACCATATATTTT. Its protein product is CASSSGQGNTIYF.

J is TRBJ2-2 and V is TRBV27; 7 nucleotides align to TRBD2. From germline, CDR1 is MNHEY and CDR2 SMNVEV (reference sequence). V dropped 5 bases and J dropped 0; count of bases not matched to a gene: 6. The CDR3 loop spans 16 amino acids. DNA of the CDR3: TGTGCCAGCAGTCTCGCGGGAGTACCGAACACCGGGGAGCTGTTTTTT. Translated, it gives CASSLAGVPNTGELFF.

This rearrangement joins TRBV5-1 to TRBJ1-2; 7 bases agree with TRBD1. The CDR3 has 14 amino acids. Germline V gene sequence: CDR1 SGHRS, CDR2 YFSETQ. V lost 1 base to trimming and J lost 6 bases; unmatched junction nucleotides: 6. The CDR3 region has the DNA TGCGCCAGCAGCTTGCTACAGGGGACGGATGGCTACACCTTC. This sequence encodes CASSLLQGTDGYTF. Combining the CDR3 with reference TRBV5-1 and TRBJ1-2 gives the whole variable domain KAGVTQTPRYLIKTRGQQVTLSCSPISGHRSVSWYQQTPGQGLQFLFEYFSETQRNKGNFPGRFSGRQFSNSRSEMNVSTLELGDSALYLCASSLLQGTDGYTFGSGTRLTVV.